This TCR beta chain came from a study of blood T cell repertoires in COVID-19. Assay used: immunoSEQ multiplex PCR; TCRdb lists only in-frame clones, some missing. The profile shows some 170,000 clones, roughly 79% of them singletons. This CDR3 is 14 amino acids long. Trimming left V 5 bases short and J 4 bases short, with 11 bases between. Germline V gene sequence: CDR1 LNHDA, CDR2 SQIVND (reference sequence). The rearrangement uses TRBV19 and TRBJ1-4; D may be TRBD1 (6 bases). The sequence was obtained from a woman aged 70-85 years with acute or convalescent COVID-19. Sequencing input: peripheral blood. CDR3 amino acids: CASSPGHDNEKLFF. The CDR3 DNA reads as TGTGCCAGTAGTCCGGGACACGATAATGAAAAACTGTTTTTT.